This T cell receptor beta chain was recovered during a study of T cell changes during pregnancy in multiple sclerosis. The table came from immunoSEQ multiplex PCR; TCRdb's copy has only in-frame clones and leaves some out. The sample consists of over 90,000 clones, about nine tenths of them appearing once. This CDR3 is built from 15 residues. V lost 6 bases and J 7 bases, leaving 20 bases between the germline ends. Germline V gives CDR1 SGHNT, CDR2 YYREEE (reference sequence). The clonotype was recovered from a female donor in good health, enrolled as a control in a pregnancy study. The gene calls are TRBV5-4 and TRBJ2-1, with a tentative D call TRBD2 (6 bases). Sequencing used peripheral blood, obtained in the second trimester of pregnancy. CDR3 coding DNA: TGTGCCAGCACATCAGCGGGCCCTAGGAAAAATGAGCAGTTCTTC. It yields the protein CASTSAGPRKNEQFF.